This T cell receptor (beta chain) derives from a study of long-term antiretroviral therapy in people with HIV. The study, taken as a whole, reports: The study lacked data on ART adherence, viral resistance or therapy changes. HIV repertoires had narrower CDR3 length ranges than controls.

V lost 3 bases to trimming and J lost 4 bases; unmatched junction nucleotides: 1. The CDR3 runs 14 residues. The germline gives CDR1 KGHSH, CDR2 LQKENI. About this clone: Its cognate antigen is unknown. This same CDR3 is encoded by further DNA sequences in the sample.

Assay version v3.0 of immunoSEQ was used, and it was run at survey level. Data came from immunoSEQ multiplex PCR; TCRdb stores just in-frame clones and leaves some out. The sample holds tens of thousands of clones, 88% seen once. Until DNA extraction, the samples held between roughly 1-10 million cryopreserved PBMC. The sequence was obtained from a man aged 55 to 70 with HIV. The specimen was unsorted PBMCs, collected 2.3 years after starting antiretroviral therapy. The chain uses TRBV18 and TRBJ2-7, with 12 bases matching TRBD1. CDR3 bases: TGTGCCAGCTCACCGGGACAGGGGGCTTACGAGCAGTACTTC. Its protein product is CASSPGQGAYEQYF. Variable domain in full (rest from reference TRBV18 and TRBJ2-7): NAGVMQNPRHLVRRRGQEARLRCSPMKGHSHVYWYRQLPEEGLKFMVYLQKENIIDESGMPKERFSAEFPKEGPSILRIQQVVRGDSAAYFCASSPGQGAYEQYFGPGTRLTVT.